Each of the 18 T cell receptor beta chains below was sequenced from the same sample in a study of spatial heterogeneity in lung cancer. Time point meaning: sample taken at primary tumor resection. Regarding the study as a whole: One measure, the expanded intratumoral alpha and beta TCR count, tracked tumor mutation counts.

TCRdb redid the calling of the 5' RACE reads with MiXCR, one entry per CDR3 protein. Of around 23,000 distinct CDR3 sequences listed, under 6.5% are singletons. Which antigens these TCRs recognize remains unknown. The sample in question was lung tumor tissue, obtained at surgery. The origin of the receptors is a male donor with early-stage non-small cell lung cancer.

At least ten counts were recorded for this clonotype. The CDR3 nucleotides read TGTGCCAGCAGCCTCCTAATGACCGGGGAGCTGTTTTTT. Protein sequence: CASSLLMTGELFF. The chain recombines TRBV7-3 with TRBJ2-2; no firm D call. The CDR3 has 13 amino acids. Trimming took 5 bases from V and 5 from J, leaving 9 bases between them. Germline loops: CDR1 SGHTA, CDR2 FQGTGA.

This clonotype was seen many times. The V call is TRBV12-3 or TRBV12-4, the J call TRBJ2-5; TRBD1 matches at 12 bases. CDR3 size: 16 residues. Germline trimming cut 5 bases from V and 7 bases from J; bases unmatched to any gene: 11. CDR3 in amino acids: CASSHSRDRGRGTQYF. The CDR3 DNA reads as TGTGCCAGCAGTCACTCCCGGGACAGGGGGCGGGGGACCCAGTACTTC.

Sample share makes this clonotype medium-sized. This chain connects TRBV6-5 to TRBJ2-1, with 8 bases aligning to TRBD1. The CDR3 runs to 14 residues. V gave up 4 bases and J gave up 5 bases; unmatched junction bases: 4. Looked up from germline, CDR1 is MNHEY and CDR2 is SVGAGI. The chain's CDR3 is CASSSRTGNNEQFF. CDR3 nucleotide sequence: TGTGCCAGCAGTTCAAGGACAGGGAACAATGAGCAGTTCTTC.

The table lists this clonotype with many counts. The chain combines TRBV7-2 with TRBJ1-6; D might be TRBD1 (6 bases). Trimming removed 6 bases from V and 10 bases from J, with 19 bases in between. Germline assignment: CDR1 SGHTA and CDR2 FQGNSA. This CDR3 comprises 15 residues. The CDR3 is CASRLTGPSSSPLHF. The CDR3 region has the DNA TGTGCCAGCAGGTTGACAGGTCCCTCTAGCTCACCCCTCCACTTT. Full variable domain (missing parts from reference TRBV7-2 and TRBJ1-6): GAGVSQSPSNKVTEKGKDVELRCDPISGHTALYWYRQSLGQGLEFLIYFQGNSAPDKSGLPSDRFSAERTGGSVSTLTIQRTQQEDSAVYLCASRLTGPSSSPLHFGNGTRLTVT.

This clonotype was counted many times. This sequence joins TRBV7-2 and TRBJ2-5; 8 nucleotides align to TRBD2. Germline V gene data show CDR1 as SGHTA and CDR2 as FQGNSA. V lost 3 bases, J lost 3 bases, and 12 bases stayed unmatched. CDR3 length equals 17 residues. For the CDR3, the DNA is TGTGCCAGCAGCTTTAACCCTCCGGGACTAGGAAAAGAGACCCAGTACTTC. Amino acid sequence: CASSFNPPGLGKETQYF.

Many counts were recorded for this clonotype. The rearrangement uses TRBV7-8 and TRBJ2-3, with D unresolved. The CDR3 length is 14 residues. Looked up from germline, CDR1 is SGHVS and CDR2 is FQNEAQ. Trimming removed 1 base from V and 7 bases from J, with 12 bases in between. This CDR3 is CASSLEGPPHTQYF. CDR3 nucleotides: TGTGCCAGCAGCTTAGAAGGGCCGCCCCATACGCAGTATTTT. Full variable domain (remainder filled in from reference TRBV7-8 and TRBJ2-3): GAGVSQSPRYKVAKRGQDVALRCDPISGHVSLFWYQQALGQGPEFLTYFQNEAQLDKSGLPSDRFFAERPEGSVSTLKIQRTQQEDSAVYLCASSLEGPPHTQYFGPGTRLTVL.

The CDR3 DNA sequence: TGTGCCAACAGACGTGTTACCCAAGAGACCCAGTACTTC. Protein product: CANRRVTQETQYF. The genes are TRBV2 and TRBJ2-5, with D hard to call. The CDR3 contains 13 residues. Deletions cut 10 bases from V and 1 base from J, with 13 bases between. In germline, CDR1 is SNHLY, CDR2 FYNNEI.

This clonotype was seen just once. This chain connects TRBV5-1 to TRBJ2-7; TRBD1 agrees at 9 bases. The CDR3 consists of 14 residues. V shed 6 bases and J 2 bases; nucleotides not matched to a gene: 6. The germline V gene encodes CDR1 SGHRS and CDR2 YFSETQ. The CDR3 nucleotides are TGCGCCAGCAAACCGGGACAGGGAGCCTACGAGCAGTACTTC. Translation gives CASKPGQGAYEQYF.

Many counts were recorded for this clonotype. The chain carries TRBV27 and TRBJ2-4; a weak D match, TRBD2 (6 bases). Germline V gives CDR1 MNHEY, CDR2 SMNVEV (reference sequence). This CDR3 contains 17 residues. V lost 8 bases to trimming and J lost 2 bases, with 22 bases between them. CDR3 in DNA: TGTGCCAGCGCGGAGTGGTCTGGCGGGACGTCCAAAAACATTCAGTACTTC. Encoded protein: CASAEWSGGTSKNIQYF.

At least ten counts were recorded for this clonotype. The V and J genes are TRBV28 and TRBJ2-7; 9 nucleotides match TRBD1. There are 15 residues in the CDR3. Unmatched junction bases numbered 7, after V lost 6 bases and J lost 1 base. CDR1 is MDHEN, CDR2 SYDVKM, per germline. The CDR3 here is CASRLQDRGSYEQYF. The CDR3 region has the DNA TGTGCCAGCAGACTTCAAGACAGGGGGTCCTACGAGCAGTACTTC.

The CDR3 bases are TGTGCCAGCAGGGACAGGGGGCACAATCAGCCCCAGCATTTT. Amino acid sequence: CASRDRGHNQPQHF. The chain joins TRBV6-2 or TRBV6-3 to TRBJ1-5, with 11 bases identical to TRBD1. This CDR3 is 14 amino acids long. The J segment lost 3 bases and the V segment lost 6 bases, leaving 1 base of the junction unmatched. Germline V CDR1 and CDR2: MNHEY, SVGEGT.

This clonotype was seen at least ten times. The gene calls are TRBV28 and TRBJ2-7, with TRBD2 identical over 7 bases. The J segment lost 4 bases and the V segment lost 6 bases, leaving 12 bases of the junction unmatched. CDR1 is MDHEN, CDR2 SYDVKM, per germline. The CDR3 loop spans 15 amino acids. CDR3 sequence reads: CASSPRPGGGYEQYF. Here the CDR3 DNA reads TGTGCCAGCAGCCCCCGGCCCGGGGGAGGGTACGAGCAGTACTTC.

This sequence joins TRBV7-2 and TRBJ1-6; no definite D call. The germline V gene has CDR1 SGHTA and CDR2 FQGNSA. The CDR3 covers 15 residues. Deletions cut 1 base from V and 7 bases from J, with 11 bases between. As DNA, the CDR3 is TGTGCCAGCAGCTTAGTGCCAGGCGCAAATTCACCCCTCCACTTT. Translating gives CASSLVPGANSPLHF.

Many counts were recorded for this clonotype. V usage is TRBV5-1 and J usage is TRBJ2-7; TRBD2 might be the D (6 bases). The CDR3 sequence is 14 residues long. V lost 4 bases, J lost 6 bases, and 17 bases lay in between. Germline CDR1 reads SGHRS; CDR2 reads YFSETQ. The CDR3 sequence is CASSDGTRSSEQYF. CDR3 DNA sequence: TGCGCCAGCAGCGACGGGACTCGGAGTTCCGAGCAGTACTTC.

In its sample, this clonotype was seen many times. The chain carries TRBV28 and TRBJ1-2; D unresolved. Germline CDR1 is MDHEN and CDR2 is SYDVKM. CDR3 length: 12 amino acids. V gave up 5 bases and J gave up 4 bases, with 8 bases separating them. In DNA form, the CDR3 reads TGTGCCAGCAGTCCCCCGTTCTATGGCTACACCTTC. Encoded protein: CASSPPFYGYTF.

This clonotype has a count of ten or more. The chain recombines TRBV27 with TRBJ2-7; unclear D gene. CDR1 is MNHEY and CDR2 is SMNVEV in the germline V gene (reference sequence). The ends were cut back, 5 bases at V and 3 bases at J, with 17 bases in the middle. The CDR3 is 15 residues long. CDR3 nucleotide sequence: TGTGCCAGCAGTACCCCGGACCGGGTTGGCTACGAGCAGTACTTC. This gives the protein CASSTPDRVGYEQYF.

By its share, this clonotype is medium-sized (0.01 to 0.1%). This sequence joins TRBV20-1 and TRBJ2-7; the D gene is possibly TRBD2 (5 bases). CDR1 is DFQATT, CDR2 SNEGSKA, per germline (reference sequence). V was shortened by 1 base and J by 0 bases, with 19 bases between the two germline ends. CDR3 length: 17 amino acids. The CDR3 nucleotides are TGCAGTGCTAGAGGAGAAGGTCGGAGGACTCTCTCCTACGAGCAGTACTTC. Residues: CSARGEGRRTLSYEQYF.

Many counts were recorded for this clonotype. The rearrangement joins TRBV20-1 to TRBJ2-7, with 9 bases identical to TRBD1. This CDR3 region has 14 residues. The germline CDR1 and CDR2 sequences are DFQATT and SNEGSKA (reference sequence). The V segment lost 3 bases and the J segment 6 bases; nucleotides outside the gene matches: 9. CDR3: CSASGYRGQGEQYF. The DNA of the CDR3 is TGCAGTGCTAGTGGTTACAGGGGGCAGGGCGAGCAGTACTTC.